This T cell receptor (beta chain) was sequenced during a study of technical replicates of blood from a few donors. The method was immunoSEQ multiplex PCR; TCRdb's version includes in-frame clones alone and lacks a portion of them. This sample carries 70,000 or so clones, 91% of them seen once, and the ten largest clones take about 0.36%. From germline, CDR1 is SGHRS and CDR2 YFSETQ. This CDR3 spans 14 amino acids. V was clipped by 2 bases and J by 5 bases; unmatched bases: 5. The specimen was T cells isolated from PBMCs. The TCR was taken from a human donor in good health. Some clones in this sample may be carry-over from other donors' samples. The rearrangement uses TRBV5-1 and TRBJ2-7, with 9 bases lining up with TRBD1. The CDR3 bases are TGCGCCAGCAGCTTACAGGGGGCGCAGGACGAGCAGTACTTC. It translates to CASSLQGAQDEQYF.